This T cell receptor beta chain was captured by sequencing in a study of shared clonotypes between healthy human individuals (dated by TCRdb to 2018 to 2021). Study-level background: Three men and a couple of women, aged 18 to 49 years, made up the cohort. Per donor, three plates each were used for CD4 naive and CD4 memory, two for CD8 naive, and one for CD8 memory. The study deeply sequenced blood TCR repertoires of about 5 healthy adults to estimate repertoire size and the extent of clonotype sharing between individuals. Libraries were prepared and TCR repertoires were sequenced by different laboratories using diverse techniques, in order to increase sequencing depth and limit assay-specific biases. Per donor, leukapheresis produced somewhere between about 0.94 and 8.9 billion PBMCs. Here is what the overall study found, with its caveats: Because the study included a small number of donors, the genetic and exposure-history diversity represented was limited. Sampling was limited to blood, and TCR repertoires in tissue likely differ from TCR repertoires in blood. Compared with non-shared clonotypes, clonotypes shared by all four sorted-subset donors had higher generation probabilities. Naive subsets generally had larger estimated clonotype richness than memory subsets. Even with the large sequencing depth, rarefaction of the sorted-subset datasets indicated that sequencing was incomplete. Across a handful of donors, around 5% of naive CD4, approximately 3.6% of naive CD8, 2.3% of memory CD4, and over 0.35% of memory CD8 clonotypes were shared. Based on pairwise subsampling, the degree of clonotype sharing among donors was expected to be affected by sequencing depth.

CD8 naive samples were obtained by positive selection for CCR7 among CD45RO-negative cells, yielding a CD45RA+CCR7+ population from which TemRA cells were excluded. Healthy HIV-negative adults with no recently reported acute infections or vaccinations were included as donors. All donors were Caucasian adults living in Nashville, Tennessee, USA. Blood was collected by leukapheresis, and PBMCs were isolated by Ficoll-Histopaque density gradient centrifugation and then cryopreserved in liquid nitrogen vapor phase. Analytical flow cytometry was used to check the purity and quantity of every magnetically sorted T cell population. From each sorted fraction, genomic DNA was isolated and quantified by UV absorbance on a Nanodrop 2000c. Notes on this clone: Its binding antigen is unknown. No quality values exist for individual bases; no much larger clone is one base distant.

TCR CDR3 regions were amplified from genomic DNA by multiplex PCR using the deep immunoSEQ assay. Extracted genomic DNA from each cell subset was spread evenly across all wells of several immunoSEQ 96-well plates, with each plate serving as a replicate. For sorted subsets, around 0.2 ug of genomic DNA, equivalent to some 30,000 T cell genomes, went into each replicate PCR. Purified libraries were measured with a Qubit 3.0 fluorometer, size-checked on a Bioanalyzer 2100, and measured again with the KAPA Library Quantification kit. A separate single-read 150-cycle Illumina NextSeq 550 flow cell was used to sequence each immunoSEQ 96-well plate. In the authors' own workflow: Because only junctional sequences without quality scores were contained in the immunoSEQ output, filtering matching that applied to full-length reads could not be performed. Sequences were annotated with PyIR, a Python wrapper for IgBLAST v1.9, using IMGT germline references to assign V/J genes and CDR3. Reads were removed for weak V/J assignments (E-value above 1e-6), missing CDR3, stop codons, out-of-frame junctions, or ambiguous translated residues. V3J clonotypes were defined as sequences sharing an identical inferred V gene, J gene, and CDR3 amino acid sequence. Percentage overlap between repertoires was calculated by dividing the number of shared unique clonotypes by the size of the smaller repertoire. RTK rarefaction, the Chao1 estimator, and Recon v2.1 estimates of unobserved clonotypes were used to assess repertoire richness. For all TCRbeta clonotypes obtained by the gDNA method from a few donors, generation probabilities were computed with OLGA. TCRdb took over this immuneACCESS table, retaining in-frame rearrangements with V and J assigned. Such tables are incomplete; in checked studies, under half of the missing clones stem from an unresolved V gene, and the remainder is unexplained. The V and J calls and clone size come from that table; D and trimming were worked out from the DNA. The sample table contains 600,000 or so clones; only one count was recorded for roughly 98% of them. The ten largest clones represent 0.3% of the sample.

The germline V gene yields SGDLS for CDR1 and YYNGEE for CDR2. V loses 5 bases at its end and J loses 0 bases; junction bases beyond the gene matches: 5. The CDR3 runs 15 residues from the cysteine to the phenylalanine. Of the read, only the CDR3 DNA is kept; its 45 bases are in frame from base 1. Here the chain combines TRBV9 and TRBJ1-5, with TRBD1 matching 7 junction bases. This receptor was obtained from a man aged 30 to 45 in good health. Source material: naive CD8+ T cells sorted from blood. Per the publication, the cell subset or site label means: CD45RA+CCR7+. The sequenced DNA: TGTGCCAGCAGTGGGGGACAGCATAGCAATCAGCCCCAGCATTTT. This translates into CASSGGQHSNQPQHF.